Below, 24 T cell receptor beta chains from the same sample are listed, as sequenced in a study of blood T cell repertoires in COVID-19. Assay: immunoSEQ multiplex PCR; the TCRdb copy retains only in-frame clones and omits some. The table records approximately 260,000 clones, 84% of them present only once. Sequenced: peripheral blood. These receptors originate from a human donor in a cohort sampled during active COVID-19.

The rearrangement links TRBV15 to TRBJ1-6; D may be TRBD1 (6 bases). CDR1 and CDR2 from the germline V gene are LNHNV and YYDKDF (reference sequence). The CDR3 loop spans 15 amino acids. Between the trimmed V and J ends, which lost 0 bases and 10 bases, there was a span of 13 bases. The CDR3 here is CATSRDGGAGSPLHF. The CDR3 DNA is TGTGCCACCAGCAGAGATGGGGGGGCGGGATCACCCCTCCACTTT.

The V call is TRBV11-2, the J call TRBJ2-7, with 8 bases aligning to TRBD1. After removal of 5 bases from V and 0 bases from J, the junction contained 3 bases not matched to a gene. The CDR3 totals 14 residues. CDR1 is SGHAT and CDR2 is FQNNGV in the germline V gene. The CDR3 nucleotides read TGTGCCAGCAGCCGACAGGGGATCTCCTACGAGCAGTACTTC. This encodes CASSRQGISYEQYF. Variable domain in full (rest from reference TRBV11-2 and TRBJ2-7): EAGVAQSPRYKIIEKRQSVAFWCNPISGHATLYWYQQILGQGPKLLIQFQNNGVVDDSQLPKDRFSAERLKGVDSTLKIQPAKLEDSAVYLCASSRQGISYEQYFGPGTRLTVT.

This rearrangement joins TRBV28 to TRBJ1-5; D uncertain. V lost 1 base and J lost 3, with 16 bases in between. CDR1 MDHEN and CDR2 SYDVKM come from the germline V gene. There are 17 residues in the CDR3. In DNA form, the CDR3 reads TGTGCCAGCAGTTTATTCGCAAGTCGGGAGTCCAATCAGCCCCAGCATTTT. Translation: CASSLFASRESNQPQHF. The variable domain in full, completed from reference TRBV28 and TRBJ1-5, reads DVKVTQSSRYLVKRTGEKVFLECVQDMDHENMFWYRQDPGLGLRLIYFSYDVKMKEKGDIPEGYSVSREKKERFSLILESASTNQTSMYLCASSLFASRESNQPQHFGDGTRLSIL.

The rearrangement uses TRBV19 and TRBJ1-2, with TRBD1 as a possible D gene (5 bases). Germline V CDR1 and CDR2: LNHDA, SQIVND (reference sequence). The CDR3 has 15 amino acids. With 5 bases removed from V and 4 bases from J, the gap between germline ends came to 17 bases. Here the CDR3 DNA reads TGTGCCAGTAGTCCCTCTTCGACAGAGCTCTATGGCTACACCTTC. This sequence encodes CASSPSSTELYGYTF.

This chain uses TRBV7-3 with TRBJ2-2, with TRBD1 matching 8 bases. Germline assignment: CDR1 SGHTA and CDR2 FQGTGA. J gave up 3 bases and V 3 bases, and 9 bases lay outside the gene matches. The CDR3 length is 17 residues. DNA of the CDR3: TGTGCCAGCAGCTTCAGAAGGACAGGGTGGGACACCGGGGAGCTGTTTTTT. It yields the protein CASSFRRTGWDTGELFF.

The V call is TRBV3-1 (or the pseudogene TRBV3-2), the J call TRBJ2-7; D is possibly TRBD1 (6 bases). V was pared by 1 base and J by 7 bases, with 11 bases between. The CDR3 length is 13 residues. Germline-derived CDR1 and CDR2 are LGHDT and YNNKEL (reference sequence). The CDR3 sequence is CASSQGDMGEQYF. The CDR3 region has the DNA TGTGCCAGCAGCCAAGGGGACATGGGTGAGCAGTACTTC.

The chain uses TRBV6-5 and TRBJ1-4, with TRBD1 matching 7 bases. Germline V gene lookup returns CDR1 MNHEY and CDR2 SVGAGI. The CDR3 runs 15 residues. J lost 3 bases, V lost 7 bases, and 8 bases had no gene match. Here the CDR3 DNA reads TGTGCCAGCATTCCCACAGGGGCCCCTAATGAAAAACTGTTTTTT. Protein product: CASIPTGAPNEKLFF.

The chain links TRBV11-2 to TRBJ2-1; TRBD1 is a possible D gene (7 bases). This CDR3 has 12 amino acids. Per germline, CDR1 SGHAT and CDR2 FQNNGV. Trimming shortened V by 7 bases and J by 8 bases, and 12 bases separated the two germline ends. CDR3 region: CASNPGGYEQFF. CDR3 coding DNA: TGTGCCAGCAATCCAGGGGGGTATGAGCAGTTCTTC.

This CDR3 reads CASPGTVANQPQHF. The CDR3 bases are TGTGCCAGTCCCGGGACAGTGGCCAATCAGCCCCAGCATTTT. The chain couples TRBV6-4 to TRBJ1-5, with 7 bases identical to TRBD1. The CDR3 covers 14 residues. CDR1 is MRHNA and CDR2 is SNTAGT in the germline V gene. V was pared by 9 bases and J by 3 bases, with 8 bases of the junction left unmatched.

The J gene is TRBJ2-7, the V gene TRBV4-3, with D perhaps matching TRBD2 (7 bases). The germline CDR1 and CDR2 sequences are LGHNA and YSLEER. CDR3 length: 15 residues. V gave up 1 base and J gave up 6 bases, with 16 bases separating them. The CDR3 nucleotides read TGCGCCAGCAGCCAAGTCCACGGGGGGCTCCTCGAGCAGTACTTC. This encodes CASSQVHGGLLEQYF.

The chain has TRBV12-3 or TRBV12-4 and TRBJ2-2; 10 positions agree with TRBD2. Trimming at V came to 11 bases and at J to 8 bases, leaving 8 bases not matched to a gene. The CDR3 loop spans 13 amino acids. This CDR3 is CAGIAGGAGELFF. The CDR3 DNA reads TGTGCCGGGATAGCGGGAGGAGCTGGGGAGCTGTTTTTT.

The DNA of the CDR3 is TGTGCCAGCAGTCGGACGTTCTGGGGCTCCCCCACAGATACGCAGTATTTT. This sequence encodes CASSRTFWGSPTDTQYF. The chain recombines TRBV6-6 with TRBJ2-3; weak D call: TRBD1 (5 bases). With 5 bases removed from V and 2 bases from J, the gap between germline ends came to 20 bases. Germline lookup yields CDR1 MNHNY and CDR2 SVGAGI (reference sequence). The CDR3 contains 17 residues.

The rearrangement uses TRBV7-9 and TRBJ2-7, with 9 bases aligning to TRBD1. There are 15 residues in the CDR3. Germline V gene lookup returns CDR1 SEHNR and CDR2 FQNEAQ (reference sequence). Trimming cost V 1 base and J 7 bases; bases outside gene matches: 8. The CDR3 protein is CASSLGQGGPEEQYF. CDR3 nucleotides: TGTGCCAGCAGCTTAGGACAGGGGGGCCCGGAAGAGCAGTACTTC. Full variable domain (outside the CDR3, taken from reference TRBV7-9 and TRBJ2-7): DTGVSQNPRHKITKRGQNVTFRCDPISEHNRLYWYRQTLGQGPEFLTYFQNEAQLEKSRLLSDRFSAERPKGSFSTLEIQRTEQGDSAMYLCASSLGQGGPEEQYFGPGTRLTVT.

The chain has TRBV7-3 and TRBJ1-3; D unresolved. Deletions cut 2 bases from V and 0 bases from J, with 23 bases between. The germline V gene has CDR1 SGHTA and CDR2 FQGTGA. The CDR3 sequence is 20 residues long. CDR3 DNA: TGTGCCAGCAGCTTATGCGCAGAATCCCCAGGTTTCTGCTCTGGAAACACCATATATTTT. It codes for CASSLCAESPGFCSGNTIYF. Full variable domain (rest looked up from reference TRBV7-3 and TRBJ1-3): GAGVSQTPSNKVTEKGKYVELRCDPISGHTALYWYRQSLGQGPEFLIYFQGTGAADDSGLPNDRFFAVRPEGSVSTLKIQRTERGDSAVYLCASSLCAESPGFCSGNTIYFGEGSWLTVV.

The chain uses TRBV6-5 and TRBJ2-7; 7 nucleotides match TRBD2. Germline CDR1 reads MNHEY; CDR2 reads SVGAGI. This CDR3 comprises 13 residues. The V gene end was trimmed by 7 bases and the J gene end by 5 bases; junction bases not matched to a gene: 8. Here the CDR3 DNA reads TGTGCCAGCAATCATCTAGCGGCCCACGAGCAGTACTTC. It specifies CASNHLAAHEQYF.

V gene TRBV5-6 combines with J gene TRBJ2-5, with TRBD1 matching 8 bases. The germline gives CDR1 SGHDT, CDR2 YYEEEE. The CDR3 covers 14 residues. Trimming took 4 bases from V and 5 from J; bases not matched to a gene: 7. The CDR3 DNA reads as TGTGCCAGCAGCCAGGACAGGGTACAGGAGACCCAGTACTTC. Its protein is CASSQDRVQETQYF.

The chain combines TRBV28 with TRBJ1-1; a possible D gene is TRBD1 (5 bases). The CDR3 loop spans 13 amino acids. Per the germline V gene, CDR1 is MDHEN and CDR2 is SYDVKM. V lost 5 bases to trimming and J lost 3 bases, with 10 bases between them. The CDR3 here is CASSIAGYTEAFF. The CDR3 nucleotides are TGTGCCAGCAGTATTGCAGGGTACACTGAAGCTTTCTTT.

The rearrangement joins TRBV20-1 to TRBJ1-4; D unclear. Looked up from germline, CDR1 is DFQATT and CDR2 is SNEGSKA (reference sequence). The ends were cut back, 6 bases at V and 14 bases at J, with 16 bases in the middle. There are 11 residues in the CDR3. Here the CDR3 reads CSAGSAGGLFF. The DNA of the CDR3 is TGCAGTGCAGGCAGTGCTGGAGGGCTGTTTTTT.

V gene TRBV27 combines with J gene TRBJ1-4; a possible D gene is TRBD1 (6 bases). Trimming stripped 3 bases from V and 8 bases from J, with 16 bases between. This CDR3 region has 15 residues. Germline V gives CDR1 MNHEY, CDR2 SMNVEV (reference sequence). The CDR3 is CASSFGRGEAEKLFF. The CDR3 nucleotides are TGTGCCAGCAGTTTTGGCAGGGGAGAGGCGGAAAAACTGTTTTTT.

This clone has a handful of counts. This rearrangement joins TRBV6-6 to TRBJ1-5; no reliable D call. V lost 5 bases, J lost 0 bases, and 5 bases lay in between. This CDR3 region has 13 residues. The germline V gene has CDR1 MNHNY and CDR2 SVGAGI (reference sequence). The CDR3 here is CASSPYSNQPQHF. The CDR3, as DNA: TGTGCCAGCAGTCCCTATAGCAATCAGCCCCAGCATTTT.

The chain uses TRBV5-6 and TRBJ2-1; D uncertain. Per the germline V gene, CDR1 is SGHDT and CDR2 is YYEEEE. The V end was cut by 2 bases, the J end by 7 bases, with 13 bases between. This CDR3 comprises 14 residues. CDR3 loop: CASSLGPVRNEQFF. The CDR3 nucleotides are TGTGCCAGCAGCTTAGGCCCCGTGAGGAATGAGCAGTTCTTC.

This clone was observed a handful of times. The rearrangement joins TRBV24-1 to TRBJ2-7; 8 bases are a match to TRBD1. V was clipped by 5 bases and J by 6 bases; unmatched bases: 5. Germline V gene sequence: CDR1 KGHDR, CDR2 SFDVKD. The CDR3 has 13 residues. The CDR3: CATSGQGFTEQYF. In DNA form, the CDR3 reads TGTGCCACCAGTGGACAGGGGTTTACCGAGCAGTACTTC.

The rearrangement joins TRBV15 to TRBJ1-4; unclear D gene. There are 18 residues in the CDR3. Germline CDR1 LNHNV, CDR2 YYDKDF (reference sequence). V was cut by 2 bases and J by 2 bases, with 18 bases left in between. The CDR3 coding sequence is TGTGCCACCAGCAGATATCCTACGGGGTTGGGGACTAATGAAAAACTGTTTTTT. Amino acid sequence: CATSRYPTGLGTNEKLFF.

The gene calls are TRBV10-3 and TRBJ1-1; D is ambiguous. Trimming cost V 4 bases and J 1 base, with 10 bases left between them. This CDR3 spans 14 amino acids. Germline assignment: CDR1 ENHRY and CDR2 SYGVKD. Here the CDR3 DNA reads TGTGCCATCAGTGGCATACAAGAGAACACTGAAGCTTTCTTT. It codes for CAISGIQENTEAFF.